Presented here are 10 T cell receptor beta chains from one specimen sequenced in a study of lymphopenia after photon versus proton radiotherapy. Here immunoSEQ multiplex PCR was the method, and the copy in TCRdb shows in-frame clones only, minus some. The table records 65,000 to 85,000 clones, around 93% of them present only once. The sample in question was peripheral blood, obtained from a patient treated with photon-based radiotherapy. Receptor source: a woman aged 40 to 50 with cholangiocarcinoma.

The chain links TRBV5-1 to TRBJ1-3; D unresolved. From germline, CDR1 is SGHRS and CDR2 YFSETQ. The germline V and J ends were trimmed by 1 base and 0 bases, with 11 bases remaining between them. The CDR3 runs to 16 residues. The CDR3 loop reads CASSLSPEFSGNTIYF. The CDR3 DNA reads TGCGCCAGCAGCTTGTCCCCGGAATTCTCTGGAAACACCATATATTTT.

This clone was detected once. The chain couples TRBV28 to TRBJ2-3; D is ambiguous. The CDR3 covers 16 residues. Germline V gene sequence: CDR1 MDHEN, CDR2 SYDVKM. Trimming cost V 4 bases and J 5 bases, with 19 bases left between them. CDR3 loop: CASSSEGIASVDTQYF. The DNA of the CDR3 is TGTGCCAGCAGTTCGGAAGGGATAGCTTCAGTAGATACGCAGTATTTT.

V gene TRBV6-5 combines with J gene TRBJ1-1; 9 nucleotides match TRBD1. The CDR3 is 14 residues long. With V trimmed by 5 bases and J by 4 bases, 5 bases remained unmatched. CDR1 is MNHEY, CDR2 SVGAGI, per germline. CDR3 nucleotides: TGTGCCAGCAGTAGGACAGGGGATATCACTGAAGCTTTCTTT. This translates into CASSRTGDITEAFF.

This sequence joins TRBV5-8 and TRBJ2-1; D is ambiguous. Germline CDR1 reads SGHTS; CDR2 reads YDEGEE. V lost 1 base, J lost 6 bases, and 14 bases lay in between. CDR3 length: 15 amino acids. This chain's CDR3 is CASSLIPGSGNEQFF. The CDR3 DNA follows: TGTGCCAGCAGCTTGATCCCCGGCAGTGGCAATGAGCAGTTCTTC.

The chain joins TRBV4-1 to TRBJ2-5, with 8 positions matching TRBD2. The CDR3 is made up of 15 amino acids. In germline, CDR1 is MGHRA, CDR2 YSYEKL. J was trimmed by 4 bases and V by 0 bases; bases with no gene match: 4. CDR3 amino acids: CASSQDTAGVETQYF. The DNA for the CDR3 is TGCGCCAGCAGCCAAGATACAGCGGGGGTAGAGACCCAGTACTTC.

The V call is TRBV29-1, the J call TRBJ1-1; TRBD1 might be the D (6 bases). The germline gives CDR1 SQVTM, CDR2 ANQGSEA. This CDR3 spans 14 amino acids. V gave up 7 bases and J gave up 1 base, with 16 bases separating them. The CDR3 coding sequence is TGCAGCGGATCGGGACACCTGGGGAACACTGAAGCTTTCTTT. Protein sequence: CSGSGHLGNTEAFF.

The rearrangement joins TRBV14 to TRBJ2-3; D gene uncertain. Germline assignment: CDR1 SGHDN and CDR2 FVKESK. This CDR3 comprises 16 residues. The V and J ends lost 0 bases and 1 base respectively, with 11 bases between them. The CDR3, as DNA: TGTGCCAGCAGCCAAGATATGGTGGGCGGCACAGATACGCAGTATTTT. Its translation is CASSQDMVGGTDTQYF.

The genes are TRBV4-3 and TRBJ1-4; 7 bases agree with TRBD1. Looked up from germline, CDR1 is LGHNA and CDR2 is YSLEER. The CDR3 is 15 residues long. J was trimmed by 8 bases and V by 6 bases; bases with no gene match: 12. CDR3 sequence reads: CASSQKQGEIEKLFF. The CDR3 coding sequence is TGCGCCAGCAGTCAGAAGCAGGGGGAAATAGAAAAACTGTTTTTT.

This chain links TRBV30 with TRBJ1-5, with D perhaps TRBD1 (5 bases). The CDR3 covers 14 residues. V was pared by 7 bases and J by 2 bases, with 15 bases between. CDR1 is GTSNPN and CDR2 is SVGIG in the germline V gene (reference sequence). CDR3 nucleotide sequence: TGTGCCTTTTCACCGACAGCGCGCAATCAGCCCCAGCATTTT. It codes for CAFSPTARNQPQHF.

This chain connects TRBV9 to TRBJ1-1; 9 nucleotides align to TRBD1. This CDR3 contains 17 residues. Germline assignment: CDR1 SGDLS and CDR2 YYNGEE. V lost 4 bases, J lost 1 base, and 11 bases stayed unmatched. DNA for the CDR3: TGTGCCAGCAGCCTTTCGGACAGGGGCGCACCGAACACTGAAGCTTTCTTT. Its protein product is CASSLSDRGAPNTEAFF.